These T cell receptor beta chains were read from a single sample in a study of T cell responses to AZD1222 COVID-19 vaccine. Method: immunoSEQ multiplex PCR; TCRdb's copy keeps in-frame clones and lacks some. Of roughly 49,000 clones listed, about 83% are singletons. Here the sequenced sample was peripheral blood, taken on day 0 of AZD1222 vaccination. These receptors were obtained from an adult in good health. Each CDR3 is given with its conserved first and last residue. The D gene is left open where the match is weak. The listing skips clone size in some rows; elsewhere it reads once, few, many or a size class.

j_call,v_call,clone_size,d_call,cdr3_nt,cdr3_aa
TRBJ2-1,TRBV5-6,NA,TRBD2,TGTGCCAGCAGCTTGGAACGGCCCCGAGCGGGGACTATCTACAATGAGCAGTTCTTC,CASSLERPRAGTIYNEQFF
TRBJ1-2,TRBV28,few,NA,TGTGCCAGCAGTTTAACCCCCGGAGGGGAGGGCTACACCTTC,CASSLTPGGEGYTF
TRBJ2-2,TRBV10-1,medium-sized,NA,TGCGCCAGCAGTGCCACCTTTGAGCGGACCGGGGAGCTGTTTTTT,CASSATFERTGELFF
TRBJ1-3,TRBV5-1,NA,NA,TGCGCCAGCAGCTTGGAACAGCAACGCTCTGGAAACACCATATATTTT,CASSLEQQRSGNTIYF
TRBJ1-6,TRBV28,NA,TRBD1,TGTGCCAGCAGCCCACGGACAGGGGAAAATTCACCCCTCCACTTT,CASSPRTGENSPLHF
TRBJ2-3,TRBV2,NA,TRBD1,TGTGCCAGCAGTGAACTCAGGGGGCGGGCAGATACGCAGTATTTT,CASSELRGRADTQYF
TRBJ1-3,TRBV19,NA,TRBD1,TGTGCCAGTACTCCGGACAGGGTTGCTGGAAACACCATATATTTT,CASTPDRVAGNTIYF
TRBJ1-2,TRBV15,few,TRBD1,TGTGCCACCAGCAGAGGACAGGGAGCTAACTATGGCTACACCTTC,CATSRGQGANYGYTF
TRBJ1-1,TRBV6-1,NA,NA,TGTGCCAGCAGTGAATCAGGTGGGGGCACTGAAGCTTTCTTT,CASSESGGGTEAFF
TRBJ2-4,TRBV5-1,NA,NA,TGCGCCAGCAGCTCTCCCTCGCTCGACAAAAACATTCAGTACTTC,CASSSPSLDKNIQYF
TRBJ1-1,TRBV6-5,NA,NA,TGTGCCAGCAGTATCCCTGAGGGTACTGAAGCTTTCTTT,CASSIPEGTEAFF
TRBJ1-1,TRBV5-5,NA,NA,TGTGCCAGCAGACTGTATAACGGGATGTCGATCGCTGAAGCTTTCTTT,CASRLYNGMSIAEAFF
TRBJ2-5,TRBV27,NA,NA,TGTGCCAGCAGGAATACAGGGGAGACCCAGTACTTC,CASRNTGETQYF
TRBJ2-3,TRBV19,NA,TRBD2,TGTGCCAGTAGTATACGGGGGACTAGCGGGAACACAGATACGCAGTATTTT,CASSIRGTSGNTDTQYF
TRBJ2-1,TRBV11-3,NA,TRBD2,TGTGCCAGCAGCCCGGGAGGGCCGAAGAATGAGCAGTTCTTC,CASSPGGPKNEQFF
TRBJ2-7,TRBV19,NA,NA,TGTGCCAGTAGTATATCGGGGGGCGCTTTCTACGAGCAGTACTTC,CASSISGGAFYEQYF
TRBJ1-2,TRBV5-1,NA,TRBD1,TGCGCCAGCAGCTTGGGGAGGACAGGGGGCAGTGACTATGGCTACACCTTC,CASSLGRTGGSDYGYTF
TRBJ1-2,TRBV4-1,NA,NA,TGCGCCAGCAGCCAAGCTGCTTGGGCAAACGCTAACTATGGCTACACCTTC,CASSQAAWANANYGYTF
TRBJ1-2,TRBV10-2,NA,NA,TGCGCCAGCAGTGAGTCGAGAGCAGGGGTTAACTATGGCTACACCTTC,CASSESRAGVNYGYTF
TRBJ1-2,TRBV4-1,NA,NA,TGCGCCAGCAGCCAAGAGGCCCTTGGGGGGGCGCACGGCTACACCTTC,CASSQEALGGAHGYTF
TRBJ2-5,TRBV5-4,NA,TRBD2,TGTGCCAGCAGCGTACGGACTAGCGAAGGAGAGACCCAGTACTTC,CASSVRTSEGETQYF
TRBJ1-1,TRBV6-5,NA,NA,TGTGCCAGCCGATACAGTGAGAACACTGAAGCTTTCTTT,CASRYSENTEAFF
TRBJ2-2,TRBV9,medium-sized,TRBD2,TGTGCCAGCAGCCCCATCGGGGGGAGTAACACCGGGGAGCTGTTTTTT,CASSPIGGSNTGELFF
TRBJ2-2,TRBV3-1/TRBV3-2,once,NA,TGTGCCAGCAGCACTCTAAGGGGAACCGGGACACTAAACACCGGGGAGCTGTTTTTT,CASSTLRGTGTLNTGELFF
TRBJ2-1,TRBV7-9,NA,NA,TGTGCCAGCAGCTTAGATTACAATGAGCAGTTCTTC,CASSLDYNEQFF
TRBJ1-1,TRBV7-2,NA,TRBD1,TGTGCCAGCAGCCCGGGACAGATGAACACTGAAGCTTTCTTT,CASSPGQMNTEAFF
TRBJ2-5,TRBV11-1,NA,NA,TGTGCCAGCAGCGAGGCTAGCCAAGAGACCCAGTACTTC,CASSEASQETQYF
TRBJ2-5,TRBV5-4,NA,TRBD2,TGTGCCAGCAGCCCCGGGACTAGCTCTTTGATTGAGACCCAGTACTTC,CASSPGTSSLIETQYF
TRBJ1-1,TRBV7-2,NA,NA,TGTGCCAGCAGCCCCCCCGGGGGTCTGGGCACTGAAGCTTTCTTT,CASSPPGGLGTEAFF
TRBJ2-1,TRBV14,once,TRBD1,TGTGCCAGCAGCCAAGATGGCGACAGGGTGGGGGACAATGAGCAGTTCTTC,CASSQDGDRVGDNEQFF
TRBJ1-4,TRBV29-1,few,NA,TGCAGCGTAGGGTTCGAGGATGAAAAACTGTTTTTT,CSVGFEDEKLFF
TRBJ1-2,TRBV6-6,NA,TRBD1,TGTGCCAGCAGCCCGGGACAGAATGGCTACACCTTC,CASSPGQNGYTF
TRBJ2-7,TRBV7-3,NA,TRBD1,TGTGCCAGCAGCTTAACCGACAGGGGGGAGCAGTACTTC,CASSLTDRGEQYF
TRBJ1-2,TRBV19,NA,TRBD1,TGTGCCAGTAGTGTCCAAAATCCAGGGGGCGGCCTCTATGGCTACACCTTC,CASSVQNPGGGLYGYTF
TRBJ1-4,TRBV28,NA,NA,TGTGCCACCTTTCTGAGGCACCCAGTTGAAAAACTGTTTTTT,CATFLRHPVEKLFF
TRBJ2-2,TRBV4-2,NA,NA,TGTGCCAGCAGCCAATCGGACACGCACACCGGGGAGCTGTTTTTT,CASSQSDTHTGELFF
TRBJ1-2,TRBV29-1,NA,TRBD1,TGCAGCGTTGATCCGACAGGGTCTAACTATGGCTACACCTTC,CSVDPTGSNYGYTF
TRBJ1-1,TRBV12-5,NA,NA,TGTGCTAGTGGTTTGGGTGGGGAAAGGGAAGCTTTCTTT,CASGLGGEREAFF
TRBJ2-2,TRBV7-9,NA,NA,TGTGCCAGCAGCTTAGGAGCGGCAGTTGACACCGGGGAGCTGTTTTTT,CASSLGAAVDTGELFF
TRBJ1-1,TRBV3-1/TRBV3-2,NA,NA,TGTGCCAGCAGCCCCACGGCAAGGGGCGGGAAAGCTTTCTTT,CASSPTARGGKAFF
TRBJ2-1,TRBV19,NA,NA,TGTGCCAGTAGTAACGTTAGAGAGCAGTTCTTC,CASSNVREQFF
TRBJ2-1,TRBV11-1,NA,TRBD1,TGTGCCAGCACGCCTACCGGGACAGGGGGAGATGAGCAGTTCTTC,CASTPTGTGGDEQFF
TRBJ1-6,TRBV28,few,NA,TGTGCCAGCAGTTTAGGGGGAGCGCTTGTTTCACCCCTCCACTTT,CASSLGGALVSPLHF
TRBJ2-1,TRBV10-2,NA,NA,TGCGCCAGCGTTGACCTTAAGGGGGGAGGGGGTTACAATGAGCAGTTCTTC,CASVDLKGGGGYNEQFF
TRBJ1-2,TRBV30,NA,TRBD1,TGTGCCTGGAGTGTAGGGACAGGGGGTCGAAACTATGGCTACACCTTC,CAWSVGTGGRNYGYTF
TRBJ2-1,TRBV23-1,once,NA,TGCGCCACCCCGCGGCGCGCCAATGAGCAGTTCTTC,CATPRRANEQFF
TRBJ1-1,TRBV11-2,NA,NA,TGTGCCAGCAGCCCCCACTCCAGGGCTGAAGCTTTCTTT,CASSPHSRAEAFF
TRBJ2-3,TRBV2,NA,NA,TGTGCCAGCAGTGGCCGGGATTGGATTACGCAGTATTTT,CASSGRDWITQYF
TRBJ1-1,TRBV7-3,NA,NA,TGTGCCAGCAGCCCTCAAGGGGGGGGCACTGAAGCTTTCTTT,CASSPQGGGTEAFF
TRBJ1-1,TRBV29-1,NA,TRBD1,TGCAGCGTTCCCAGGGGGCTAGCAACTGAAGCTTTCTTT,CSVPRGLATEAFF
TRBJ1-1,TRBV29-1,NA,TRBD1,TGCAGCGTTGAGCAAACAGGGGGCTATTCTGCTTTCTTT,CSVEQTGGYSAFF
TRBJ1-5,TRBV6-6,NA,NA,TGTGCCAGCAGTTACGGGGGGGGCAGTCAGCCCCAGCATTTT,CASSYGGGSQPQHF
TRBJ2-6,TRBV2,once,NA,TGTGCCAGCAGCCTAACAGGGCGCCTCGACGTCCTGACTTTC,CASSLTGRLDVLTF
TRBJ1-6,TRBV7-2,NA,NA,TGTGCCAGCAGCTTAGGTTATGGGCAGGACTTCCACTTT,CASSLGYGQDFHF
TRBJ2-7,TRBV6-2/TRBV6-3,once,TRBD1,TGTGCCAGCAGTTACCCAAAGGGACAGCTATACGAGCAGTACTTC,CASSYPKGQLYEQYF
TRBJ1-5,TRBV28,once,NA,TGTGCCAGCAGTTCGGTTCTGCCCCAGCATTTT,CASSSVLPQHF
TRBJ1-4,TRBV6-5,once,NA,TGTGCCAGCACCCAGAGGTGGCATGAAAAACTGTTTTTT,CASTQRWHEKLFF
TRBJ2-5,TRBV5-4,NA,NA,TGTGCCAGCAGCTTGGTAGGGTGGGGGTACCAAGAGACCCAGTACTTC,CASSLVGWGYQETQYF
TRBJ1-5,TRBV11-2,few,TRBD1,TGTGCCAGCAGCTTAGGAGTGACAGGGGGCTTAAGCAATCAGCCCCAGCATTTT,CASSLGVTGGLSNQPQHF